This paragraph reports one T cell receptor (beta chain). The sample is drawn from a study of cytomegalovirus exposure and HLA in healthy donors. 60 Vbeta and 13 Jbeta primers were used in PCR. Here immunoSEQ multiplex PCR was the method, and the copy in TCRdb shows in-frame clones only, minus some. The data show 130,000 or so clones, 84% seen once. This CDR3 region has 15 residues. Looked up from germline, CDR1 is SGHTA and CDR2 is FQGTGA. J lost 7 bases, V lost 5 bases, and 10 bases had no gene match. The V call is TRBV7-3, the J call TRBJ2-1; 8 nucleotides line up with TRBD2. This clonotype was sampled from a woman under 30 in good health and CMV-seropositive. The sequencing input was PBMCs. Written as DNA, the CDR3 is TGTGCCAGCAGCGTTTCAGCGGGGGCCTTTAATGAGCAGTTCTTC. This translates into CASSVSAGAFNEQFF.